One and the same sample provided the 29 T cell receptor beta chains below, sequenced in a study of blood T cell repertoires in COVID-19. Data came from immunoSEQ multiplex PCR; TCRdb stores just in-frame clones and leaves some out. The table includes 80,000 to 100,000 clones, around nine tenths detected once. Sequencing was performed on peripheral blood. The receptors stem from a man aged 50 or older with acute or convalescent COVID-19.

Here the CDR3 DNA reads TGTGCTAGTGGTTTGCGGGGACAGGGCAATCAGCCCCAGCATTTT. Its protein is CASGLRGQGNQPQHF. This chain links TRBV12-5 with TRBJ1-5; 8 bases match TRBD1. Per germline, CDR1 LGHNT and CDR2 FRNRAP. The CDR3 spans 15 residues. Trimming removed 2 bases from V and 2 bases from J; junction bases left unmatched: 2.

The V and J genes are TRBV5-1 and TRBJ1-2; 7 positions match TRBD1. Germline V gene lookup returns CDR1 SGHRS and CDR2 YFSETQ. Trimming at V came to 1 base and at J to 6 bases, leaving 6 bases not matched to a gene. The CDR3 totals 14 residues. This CDR3 is CASSLRQGGNGYTF. CDR3 coding DNA: TGCGCCAGCAGCTTGAGACAGGGTGGGAATGGCTACACCTTC.

The chain recombines TRBV30 with TRBJ1-6; D is undetermined. Germline V gene sequence: CDR1 GTSNPN, CDR2 SVGIG (reference sequence). CDR3 size: 14 residues. V gave up 0 bases and J gave up 4 bases, with 7 bases separating them. In DNA form, the CDR3 reads TGTGCCTGGAGTGTACGGAGTTATAATTCACCCCTCCACTTT. Protein: CAWSVRSYNSPLHF.

The rearrangement links TRBV19 to TRBJ1-5; TRBD1 aligns across 9 bases. Germline assignment: CDR1 LNHDA and CDR2 SQIVND (reference sequence). The V gene end was trimmed by 6 bases and the J gene end by 7 bases; junction bases not matched to a gene: 4. CDR3 size: 13 residues. CDR3 DNA: TGTGCCAGTAGGGGACAGGGCCGGCAGCCCCAGCATTTT. Protein: CASRGQGRQPQHF.

V and J are TRBV5-4 and TRBJ2-1, with D perhaps matching TRBD1 (5 bases). Trimming shortened V by 4 bases and J by 6 bases, and 17 bases separated the two germline ends. This CDR3 comprises 15 residues. Germline V gene lookup returns CDR1 SGHNT and CDR2 YYREEE (reference sequence). The CDR3 spells CASSPLPQGSNEQFF. The CDR3 nucleotides are TGTGCCAGCAGCCCCCTACCCCAGGGTAGCAATGAGCAGTTCTTC.

The V gene is TRBV2, the J gene TRBJ1-2; D is unresolved. CDR3 size: 16 residues. Germline V CDR1 and CDR2: SNHLY, FYNNEI. V lost 2 bases to trimming and J lost 8 bases, with 21 bases between them. CDR3 bases: TGTGCCAGCAGTGAACGTAGGTCGGCTTACTATCGAGGCTACACCTTC. Its translation is CASSERRSAYYRGYTF. Combining the CDR3 with reference TRBV2 and TRBJ1-2 gives the whole variable domain EPEVTQTPSHQVTQMGQEVILRCVPISNHLYFYWYRQILGQKVEFLVSFYNNEISEKSEIFDDQFSVERPDGSNFTLKIRSTKLEDSAMYFCASSERRSAYYRGYTFGSGTRLTVV.

J is TRBJ1-5 and V is TRBV12-3 or TRBV12-4; D is unclear. V lost 1 base and J 7 bases, leaving 8 bases between the germline ends. The CDR3 contains 13 residues. Here the CDR3 reads CASSLVREQPQHF. The CDR3, as DNA: TGTGCCAGCAGTTTAGTACGGGAGCAGCCCCAGCATTTT.

This chain uses TRBV20-1 with TRBJ2-7, with TRBD2 identical over 8 bases. After removal of 5 bases from V and 7 bases from J, the junction contained 4 bases not matched to a gene. CDR3 length: 11 amino acids. Per germline, CDR1 DFQATT and CDR2 SNEGSKA (reference sequence). CDR3 region: CSAPRGGEQYF. DNA of the CDR3: TGCAGTGCTCCTCGGGGGGGAGAGCAGTACTTC.

The rearrangement links TRBV12-5 to TRBJ1-4, with 8 bases aligning to TRBD1. The CDR3 consists of 15 residues. Germline values: CDR1 LGHNT, CDR2 FRNRAP. J gave up 10 bases and V 7 bases, and 14 bases lay outside the gene matches. CDR3 region: CASASTGTGRGKLFF. The CDR3 bases are TGTGCTAGTGCTTCCACCGGGACAGGAAGGGGAAAACTGTTTTTT. The full variable domain, in which reference TRBV12-5 and TRBJ1-4 provide the parts outside the CDR3, is DARVTQTPRHKVTEMGQEVTMRCQPILGHNTVFWYRQTMMQGLELLAYFRNRAPLDDSGMPKDRFSAEMPDATLATLKIQPSEPRDSAVYFCASASTGTGRGKLFFGSGTQLSVL.

The rearrangement links TRBV5-1 to TRBJ2-5, with D possibly TRBD1 on 6 matching bases. V lost 5 bases and J 5 bases, leaving 22 bases between the germline ends. The CDR3 totals 16 residues. In germline, CDR1 is SGHRS, CDR2 YFSETQ. The CDR3 DNA is TGCGCCAGCAGACTCTGGGCCCACCGACAGGAGGAGACCCAGTACTTC. Its translation is CASRLWAHRQEETQYF.

This sequence joins TRBV19 and TRBJ2-3; D may be TRBD2 (5 bases). Germline V gives CDR1 LNHDA, CDR2 SQIVND (reference sequence). The CDR3 sequence is 14 residues long. With 4 bases removed from V and 4 bases from J, the gap between germline ends came to 12 bases. The CDR3 loop is CASSRSLVPDTQYF. Here the CDR3 DNA reads TGTGCCAGTAGTAGATCACTAGTACCAGATACGCAGTATTTT.

V is TRBV7-9 and J is TRBJ2-2; D ambiguous. Germline V lookup: CDR1 SEHNR, CDR2 FQNEAQ (reference sequence). V shed 4 bases and J shed 7 bases, with 13 bases lying between them. The CDR3 is 14 amino acids. The CDR3 DNA reads TGTGCCAGCAGCTGGATCGTTTCGGGCGGGGAGCTGTTTTTT. Protein product: CASSWIVSGGELFF.

V gene TRBV18 combines with J gene TRBJ2-1; D is perhaps TRBD2 (6 bases). In germline, CDR1 is KGHSH, CDR2 LQKENI. CDR3 length equals 15 residues. The germline V and J ends were trimmed by 3 bases and 9 bases, with 18 bases remaining between them. CDR3 in DNA: TGTGCCAGCTCACCTTCCTTGGGTGGAGGGGTTGAGCAGTTCTTC. Amino acids: CASSPSLGGGVEQFF.

The chain links TRBV18 to TRBJ2-1, with 10 bases that match TRBD2. Germline CDR1 KGHSH, CDR2 LQKENI. The CDR3 is made up of 16 amino acids. Trimming took 0 bases from V and 5 from J; bases not matched to a gene: 4. In DNA, the CDR3 is TGTGCCAGCTCACCACCGGACACTAGCGGGAACAATGAGCAGTTCTTC. It encodes CASSPPDTSGNNEQFF.

This clone was seen a single time. The V call is TRBV7-2, the J call TRBJ1-2, with D possibly TRBD1 on 5 matching bases. This CDR3 is 14 amino acids long. V was shortened by 5 bases and J by 6 bases, with 16 bases between the two germline ends. Germline V lookup: CDR1 SGHTA, CDR2 FQGNSA. CDR3: CASSREGAFHGYTF. DNA for the CDR3: TGTGCCAGCAGCAGGGAAGGGGCTTTTCATGGCTACACCTTC.

This chain joins TRBV24-1 and TRBJ2-1; 9 positions agree with TRBD2. The germline gives CDR1 KGHDR, CDR2 SFDVKD. This CDR3 is 13 amino acids long. The junction had 5 bases not matched to a gene; V was cut back by 8 bases and J by 7 bases. CDR3 in amino acids: CATTGLAHNEQFF. The CDR3 region has the DNA TGTGCCACCACCGGACTAGCGCATAATGAGCAGTTCTTC.

This rearrangement joins TRBV25-1 to TRBJ1-4, with TRBD1 matching over 9 bases. The CDR3 extends over 16 amino acids. The germline V gene encodes CDR1 MGHDK and CDR2 SYGVNS. V lost 4 bases, J lost 8 bases, and 11 bases stayed unmatched. The CDR3 coding sequence is TGTGCCAGCAGTGGAATGCCGGGACAGGGAGGGGAAAAACTGTTTTTT. It specifies CASSGMPGQGGEKLFF.

This chain uses TRBV25-1 with TRBJ2-7; 8 positions agree with TRBD1. CDR3 length: 14 residues. Losses at the gene ends were 4 bases for V and 4 bases for J; bases not matched to a gene: 6. Germline V gene data show CDR1 as MGHDK and CDR2 as SYGVNS. This CDR3 is CASSAGQGRYEQYF. The DNA of the CDR3 is TGTGCCAGCAGTGCTGGACAGGGTCGATACGAGCAGTACTTC.

The V gene is TRBV4-1, the J gene TRBJ2-7; 11 nucleotides line up with TRBD2. CDR1 is MGHRA and CDR2 is YSYEKL in the germline V gene. Trimming cost V 5 bases and J 2 bases; bases outside gene matches: 2. CDR3 length: 14 amino acids. The CDR3 coding sequence is TGCGCCAGCAGCGGTAGCGGGAGGGCCTACGAGCAGTACTTC. Protein sequence: CASSGSGRAYEQYF.

The chain recombines TRBV2 with TRBJ1-4; D unresolved. This CDR3 has 13 amino acids. The ends were cut back, 6 bases at V and 4 bases at J, with 9 bases in the middle. Germline loops: CDR1 SNHLY, CDR2 FYNNEI. The CDR3: CASRVGYNEKLFF. CDR3 DNA sequence: TGTGCCAGCAGAGTGGGCTATAATGAAAAACTGTTTTTT.

This clone was seen a single time. The gene calls are TRBV6-5 and TRBJ2-7; TRBD2 matches 13 bases. Germline CDR1 is MNHEY and CDR2 is SVGAGI. V shed 5 bases and J 7 bases; nucleotides not matched to a gene: 8. The CDR3 has 15 amino acids. The CDR3, as DNA: TGTGCCAGCAGTCCCACGACTAGCGGGAGGAGTGAGCAGTACTTC. This gives the protein CASSPTTSGRSEQYF.

The V gene is TRBV3-1 (or the pseudogene TRBV3-2), the J gene TRBJ2-2, with no clear D. V lost 2 bases to trimming and J lost 4 bases, with 2 bases between them. CDR3 size: 12 residues. Looked up from germline, CDR1 is LGHDT and CDR2 is YNNKEL (reference sequence). CDR3 residues: CASSQLTGELFF. For the CDR3, the DNA is TGTGCCAGCAGCCAACTCACCGGGGAGCTGTTTTTT.

The J gene is TRBJ2-1, the V gene TRBV7-2; D may be TRBD1 (6 bases). Trimming took off 1 base at V and 4 bases at J, with 14 bases between the two ends. The V gene's germline CDR1 is SGHTA and CDR2 FQGNSA. The CDR3 has 16 amino acids. The CDR3 sequence is CASSLGTGSRYNEQFF. The CDR3 DNA reads TGTGCCAGCAGCTTAGGTACAGGGTCTCGTTACAATGAGCAGTTCTTC.

V gene TRBV11-2 combines with J gene TRBJ2-1; D might be TRBD2 (6 bases). CDR3 size: 15 residues. Trimming removed 5 bases at V and 0 bases at J, with 11 bases between. Germline values: CDR1 SGHAT, CDR2 FQNNGV. The DNA of the CDR3 is TGTGCCAGCAGCCCTAGACTAGTCTCCTACAATGAGCAGTTCTTC. Its protein product is CASSPRLVSYNEQFF.

The CDR3 here is CASSMPPYLPTNEKLFF. In DNA form, the CDR3 reads TGTGCCAGTAGTATGCCCCCCTACCTCCCAACTAATGAAAAACTGTTTTTT. The chain recombines TRBV19 with TRBJ1-4; D remains unclear. The CDR3 runs 17 residues. V was trimmed by 3 bases and J by 0 bases, leaving 14 bases between them. Germline loops: CDR1 LNHDA, CDR2 SQIVND (reference sequence).

The DNA of the CDR3 is TGTGCCAGCAGCTTAGCAGCGGTCGAGCAGTTCTTC. This encodes CASSLAAVEQFF. This chain joins TRBV7-2 and TRBJ2-1; D possibly corresponds to TRBD2 (5 bases). From germline, CDR1 is SGHTA and CDR2 FQGNSA. This CDR3 contains 12 residues. The ends were cut back, 0 bases at V and 10 bases at J, with 7 bases in the middle.

This chain's CDR3 is CASSPGTGGLNYGYTF. The CDR3 DNA is TGTGCCAGCTCACCCGGCACAGGGGGCCTCAACTATGGCTACACCTTC. V usage is TRBV18 and J usage is TRBJ1-2; 9 bases map to TRBD1. The length of the CDR3 is 16 residues. Losses at the gene ends were 3 bases for V and 2 bases for J; bases not matched to a gene: 7. Germline V gene lookup returns CDR1 KGHSH and CDR2 LQKENI.

The chain joins TRBV6-5 to TRBJ1-5; 7 bases are shared with TRBD1. Germline V gives CDR1 MNHEY, CDR2 SVGAGI. V lost 6 bases and J lost 6; bases outside the gene matches: 5. The CDR3 has 13 residues. This CDR3 is CASRRDRVQPQHF. The CDR3 DNA reads TGTGCCAGCAGACGTGACAGGGTTCAGCCCCAGCATTTT.

V and J are TRBV2 and TRBJ1-1, with TRBD1 matching 8 bases. Germline assignment: CDR1 SNHLY and CDR2 FYNNEI. J was trimmed by 4 bases and V by 3 bases; bases with no gene match: 4. The CDR3 covers 14 residues. CDR3 in amino acids: CASSERQGSTEAFF. DNA for the CDR3: TGTGCCAGCAGTGAGAGACAGGGGAGCACTGAAGCTTTCTTT.